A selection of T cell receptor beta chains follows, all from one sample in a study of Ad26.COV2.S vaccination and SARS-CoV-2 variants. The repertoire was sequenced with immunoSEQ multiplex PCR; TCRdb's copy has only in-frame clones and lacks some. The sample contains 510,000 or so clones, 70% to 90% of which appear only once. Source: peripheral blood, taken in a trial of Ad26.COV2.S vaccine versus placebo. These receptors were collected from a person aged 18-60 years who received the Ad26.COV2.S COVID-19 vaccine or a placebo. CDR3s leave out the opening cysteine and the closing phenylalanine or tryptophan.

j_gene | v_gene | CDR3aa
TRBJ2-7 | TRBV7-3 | ASSFPTPPYEQY
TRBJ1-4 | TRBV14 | ASSQDLYEKLF
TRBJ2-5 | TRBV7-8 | ASSSIGGVQETQY
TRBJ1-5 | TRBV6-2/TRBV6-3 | ASSKDSTYQPQH
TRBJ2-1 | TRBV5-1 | ASSLFSGEVGQF
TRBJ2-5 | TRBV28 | ASTAGVVETQY
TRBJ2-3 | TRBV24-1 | ATSLEGVTDTQY
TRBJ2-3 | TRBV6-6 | ASSYDPRPTDTQY
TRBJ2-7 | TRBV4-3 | ASSQGAGGILREQY
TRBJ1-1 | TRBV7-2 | ASANSMNTEAF
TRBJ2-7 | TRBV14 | ASSLQGGENEQY
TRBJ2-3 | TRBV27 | ASSLRGTSGTDTQY
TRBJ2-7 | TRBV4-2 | ASSQQTGGRSYEQY
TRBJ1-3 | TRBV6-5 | ASSYSTRGNTIY
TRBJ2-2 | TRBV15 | ATSRDRGTTGELF
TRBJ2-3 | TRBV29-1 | SVDTASGRITDTQY
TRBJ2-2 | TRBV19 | ASSIRYTGELF
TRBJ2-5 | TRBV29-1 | SVVWEGLETQY
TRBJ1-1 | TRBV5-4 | ASSQDSGLEAF
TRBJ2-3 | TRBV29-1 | SAGRDKIADTQY